These 6 T cell receptor beta chains originate from one sample sequenced in a study of shared clonotypes between healthy human individuals (dated by TCRdb to 2020 to 2022). Libraries came from the immunoSEQ multiplex PCR assay. The clones in this table, taken by TCRdb from immuneACCESS, are in-frame only. Not every clone is retained; where verified, under half of the shortfall comes from an unresolved V gene, and the cause of the rest is unknown. The sample table holds roughly 490,000 clones, of which about 79% were seen once. 10% to 15% of the sample rests with the top ten. Sequenced: PBMCs. All receptors come from a woman in her forties in good health. Some clones in this sample may be carry-over from other donors' samples.

A few counts support this clone. This rearrangement joins TRBV11-2 to TRBJ2-7, with 9 bases lining up with TRBD1. There are 15 residues in the CDR3. Trimming removed 4 bases from V and 6 bases from J; junction bases left unmatched: 10. Germline CDR1 is SGHAT and CDR2 is FQNNGV. The CDR3 coding sequence is TGTGCCAGCAGCTCAAGGACAGGGGAGCTGACCGAGCAGTACTTC. Translating gives CASSSRTGELTEQYF.

The chain links TRBV9 to TRBJ2-2, with a weak D call TRBD2 (5 bases). CDR1 and CDR2 from the germline V gene are SGDLS and YYNGEE. The CDR3 totals 14 residues. Trimming cost V 5 bases and J 6 bases, with 14 bases left between them. The CDR3, as DNA: TGTGCCAGCAGGGGGAGCCCGTCCTCCGGGGAGCTGTTTTTT. Encoded protein: CASRGSPSSGELFF.

The chain is built from TRBV10-3 and TRBJ1-1; D remains unclear. This CDR3 has 14 residues. The germline V gene has CDR1 ENHRY and CDR2 SYGVKD. The V gene lost 3 bases and the J gene lost 4 bases, with 12 bases spanning the gap. This chain's CDR3 is CAISDRELSTEAFF. CDR3 DNA sequence: TGTGCCATCAGTGATCGGGAGTTGAGCACTGAAGCTTTCTTT.

V usage is TRBV10-3 and J usage is TRBJ1-2; 8 positions match TRBD1. Trimming cost V 2 bases and J 7 bases; bases outside gene matches: 9. There are 15 residues in the CDR3. Germline V lookup: CDR1 ENHRY, CDR2 SYGVKD. The CDR3 bases are TGTGCCATCAGTGAGAGGGTCACAGGGGGGTTTGGCTACACCTTC. Its protein product is CAISERVTGGFGYTF.

Details on this clone: Additional DNA sequences in this sample encode the identical CDR3. This rearrangement joins TRBV30 to TRBJ2-5; 9 bases map to TRBD1. In germline, CDR1 is GTSNPN, CDR2 SVGIG (reference sequence). V dropped 5 bases and J dropped 3; count of bases not matched to a gene: 7. The CDR3 totals 14 residues. CDR3 in DNA: TGTGCCTGGCTACCGGGACAGGGAAAAGAGACCCAGTACTTC. Its translation: CAWLPGQGKETQYF.

The chain combines TRBV13 with TRBJ2-5, with 11 nucleotides matching TRBD1. Germline V gene data show CDR1 as PRHDT and CDR2 as FYEKMQ (reference sequence). The CDR3 runs 15 residues. V gave up 2 bases and J gave up 5 bases; unmatched junction bases: 4. This CDR3 is CASSLRGQGGETQYF. The CDR3 bases are TGTGCCAGCAGCTTAAGGGGACAGGGGGGGGAGACCCAGTACTTC.